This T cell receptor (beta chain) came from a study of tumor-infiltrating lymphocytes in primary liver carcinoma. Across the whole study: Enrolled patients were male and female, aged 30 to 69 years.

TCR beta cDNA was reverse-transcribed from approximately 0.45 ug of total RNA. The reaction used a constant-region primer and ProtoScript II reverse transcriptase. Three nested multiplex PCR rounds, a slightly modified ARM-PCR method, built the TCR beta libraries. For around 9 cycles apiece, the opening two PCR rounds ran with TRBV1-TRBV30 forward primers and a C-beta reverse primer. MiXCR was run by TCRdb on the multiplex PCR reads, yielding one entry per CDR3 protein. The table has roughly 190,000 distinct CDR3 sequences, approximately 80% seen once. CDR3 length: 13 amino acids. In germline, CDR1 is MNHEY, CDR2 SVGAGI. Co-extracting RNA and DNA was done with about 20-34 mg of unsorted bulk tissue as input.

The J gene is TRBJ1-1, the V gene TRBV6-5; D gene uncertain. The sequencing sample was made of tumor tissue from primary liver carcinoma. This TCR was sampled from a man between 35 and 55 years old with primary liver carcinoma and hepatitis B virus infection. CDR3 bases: TGTCCTAGCAGTCTAGCCAGTTACACTGAAGCTTTCTTT. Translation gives CPSSLASYTEAFF.